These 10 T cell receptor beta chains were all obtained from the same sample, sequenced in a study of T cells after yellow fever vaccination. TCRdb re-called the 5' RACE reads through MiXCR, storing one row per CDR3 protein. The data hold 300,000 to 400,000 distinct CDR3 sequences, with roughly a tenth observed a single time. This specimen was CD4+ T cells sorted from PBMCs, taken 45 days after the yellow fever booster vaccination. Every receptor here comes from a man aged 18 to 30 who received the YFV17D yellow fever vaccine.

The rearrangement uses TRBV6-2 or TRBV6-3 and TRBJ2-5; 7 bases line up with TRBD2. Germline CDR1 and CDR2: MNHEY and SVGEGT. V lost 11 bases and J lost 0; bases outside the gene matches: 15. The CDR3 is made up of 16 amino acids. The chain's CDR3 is CAANRGVAAYQETQYF. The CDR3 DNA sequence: TGTGCCGCCAACCGGGGGGTAGCGGCGTACCAAGAGACCCAGTACTTC.

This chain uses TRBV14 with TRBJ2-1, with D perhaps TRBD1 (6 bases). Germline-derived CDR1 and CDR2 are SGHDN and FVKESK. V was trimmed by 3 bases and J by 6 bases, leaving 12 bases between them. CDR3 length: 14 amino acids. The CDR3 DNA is TGTGCCAGCAGCCATCTCAGAGGGGGCAATGAGCAGTTCTTC. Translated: CASSHLRGGNEQFF.

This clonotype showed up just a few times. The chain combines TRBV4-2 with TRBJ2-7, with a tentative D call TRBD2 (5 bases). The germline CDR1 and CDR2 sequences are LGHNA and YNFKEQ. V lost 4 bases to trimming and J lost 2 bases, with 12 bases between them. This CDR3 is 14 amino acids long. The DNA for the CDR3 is TGTGCCAGCAGCCTAGGACTGGAGACCTACGAGCAGTACTTC. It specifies CASSLGLETYEQYF.

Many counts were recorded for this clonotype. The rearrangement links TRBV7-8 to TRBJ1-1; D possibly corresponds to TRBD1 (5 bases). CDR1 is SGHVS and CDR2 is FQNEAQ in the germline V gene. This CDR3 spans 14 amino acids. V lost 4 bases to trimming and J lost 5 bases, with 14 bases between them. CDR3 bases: TGTGCCAGCAGCTCCGCGGGGGGAATGACTGAAGCTTTCTTT. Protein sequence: CASSSAGGMTEAFF.

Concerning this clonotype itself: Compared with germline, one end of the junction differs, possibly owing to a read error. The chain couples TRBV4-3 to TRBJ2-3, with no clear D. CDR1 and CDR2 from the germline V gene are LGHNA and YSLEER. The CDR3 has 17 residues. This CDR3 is CASSQGAQFKLPDTQCF. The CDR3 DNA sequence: TGCGCCAGCAGCCAAGGGGCGCAATTTAAGCTCCCAGATACGCAGTGTTTT.

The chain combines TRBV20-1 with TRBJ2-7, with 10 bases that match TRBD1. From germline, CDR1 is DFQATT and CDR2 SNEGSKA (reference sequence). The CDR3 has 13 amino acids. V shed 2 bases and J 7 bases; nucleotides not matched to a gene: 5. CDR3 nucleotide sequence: TGCAGTGCTAGAAGACAGGGGGCAGGGGAGCAGTACTTC. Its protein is CSARRQGAGEQYF.

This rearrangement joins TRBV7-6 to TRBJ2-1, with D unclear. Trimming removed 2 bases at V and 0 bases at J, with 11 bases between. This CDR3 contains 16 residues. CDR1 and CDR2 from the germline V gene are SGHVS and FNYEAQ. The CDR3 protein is CASSLTGLSSYNEQFF. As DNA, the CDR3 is TGTGCCAGCAGCTTAACCGGGCTAAGCTCCTACAATGAGCAGTTCTTC.

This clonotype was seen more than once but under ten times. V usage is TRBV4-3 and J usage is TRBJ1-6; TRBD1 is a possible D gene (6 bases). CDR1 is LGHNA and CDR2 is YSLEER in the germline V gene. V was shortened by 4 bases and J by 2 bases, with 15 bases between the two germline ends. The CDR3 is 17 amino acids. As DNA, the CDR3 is TGCGCCAGCAGCCGGGACAAGGGGACCCCCTATAATTCACCCCTCCACTTT. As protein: CASSRDKGTPYNSPLHF.

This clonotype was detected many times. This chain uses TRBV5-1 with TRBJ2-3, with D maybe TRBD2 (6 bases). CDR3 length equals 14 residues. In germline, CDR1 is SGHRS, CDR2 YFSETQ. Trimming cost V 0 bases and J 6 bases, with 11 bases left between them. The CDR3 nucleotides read TGCGCCAGCAGCTTGGAGGGGAGCGGGGATACGCAGTATTTT. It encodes CASSLEGSGDTQYF.

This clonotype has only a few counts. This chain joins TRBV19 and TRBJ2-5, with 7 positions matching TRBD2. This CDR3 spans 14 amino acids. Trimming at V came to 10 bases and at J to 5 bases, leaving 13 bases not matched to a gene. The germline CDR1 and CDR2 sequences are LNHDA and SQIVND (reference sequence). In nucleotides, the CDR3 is TGTGCCACCAGATATAGCGGGCTCTCGGAGACCCAGTACTTC. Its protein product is CATRYSGLSETQYF. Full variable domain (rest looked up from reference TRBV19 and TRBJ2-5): DGGITQSPKYLFRKEGQNVTLSCEQNLNHDAMYWYRQDPGQGLRLIYYSQIVNDFQKGDIAEGYSVSREKKESFPLTVTSAQKNPTAFYLCATRYSGLSETQYFGPGTRLLVL.